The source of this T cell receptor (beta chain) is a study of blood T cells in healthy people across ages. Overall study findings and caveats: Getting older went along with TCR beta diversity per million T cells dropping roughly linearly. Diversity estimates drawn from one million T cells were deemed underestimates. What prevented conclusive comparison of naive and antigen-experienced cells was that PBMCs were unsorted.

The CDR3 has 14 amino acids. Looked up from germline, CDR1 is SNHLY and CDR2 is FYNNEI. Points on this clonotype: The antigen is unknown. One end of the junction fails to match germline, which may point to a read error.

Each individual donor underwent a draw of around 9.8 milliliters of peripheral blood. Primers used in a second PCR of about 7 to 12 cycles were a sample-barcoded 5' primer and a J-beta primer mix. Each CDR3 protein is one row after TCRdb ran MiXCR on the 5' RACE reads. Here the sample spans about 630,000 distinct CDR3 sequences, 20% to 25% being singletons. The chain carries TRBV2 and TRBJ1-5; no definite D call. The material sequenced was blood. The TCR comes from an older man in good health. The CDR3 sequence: CTSSEEGFGQPQHF. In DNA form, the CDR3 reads TGTACCAGCAGTGAAGAAGGGTTTGGCCAGCCCCAGCATTTT.